The 5 T cell receptor beta chains listed next were all sequenced from one sample in a study of blood T cells in healthy people across ages (dated by TCRdb to between 2014 and 2017). Libraries were made using 5' RACE. The sequencer was an Illumina HiSeq 2500. A second PCR of roughly 7 to 12 cycles was run with a J-beta primer mix and a sample-barcoded 5' primer. Using fastp trimming at Q25 and MiXCR clonotype assembly, TCRdb reanalyzed the public sequencing data and kept in-frame beta chains. Rows with a matching CDR3 protein are joined into one entry that keeps the most common DNA and genes. Within this sample are around 900,000 distinct CDR3 sequences, with about 53% of them counted one time only. The ten largest clonotypes hold 20% to 25% of the sample. The sample taken for sequencing was blood. All receptors derive from a woman aged 55 to 70 in good health.

The chain combines TRBV12-3 or TRBV12-4 with TRBJ2-1; possible D gene TRBD2, 5 bases. Trimming pared 6 bases from V and 1 base from J, leaving 19 bases between. The CDR3 runs 17 residues. CDR3 coding DNA: TGTGCCAGCAGCGGCCAGTCGAAGGGAGCGTCCTACAATGAGCAGTTCTTC. Residues: CASSGQSKGASYNEQFF.

A word on this clonotype: The junction does not match germline at one end; this may be a read error. The CDR3 DNA reads as TGTGCCGGCAGCACGGACAGACCACCGAACTTGCAAGAGACCCAGTACTTC. Translation gives CAGSTDRPPNLQETQYF. This chain joins TRBV6-6 and TRBJ2-4, with D possibly being TRBD1 (6 bases). The DNA matches TRBJ2-5 better at its end, which makes the J call doubtful. Germline loops: CDR1 MNHNY, CDR2 SVGAGI (reference sequence). The CDR3 spans 17 residues.

Written as DNA, the CDR3 is TGTGCCAGCAGCCAATCGGTGACTAGCGGGAGTCAAGGGCAGTACTTC. Translating gives CASSQSVTSGSQGQYF. The rearrangement joins TRBV16 to TRBJ2-5, with 12 positions matching TRBD2. After removal of 0 bases from V and 11 bases from J, the junction contained 10 bases not matched to a gene. Per the germline V gene, CDR1 is KGHSY and CDR2 is FQNENV. The CDR3 contains 16 residues.

The CDR3 region is CSARAVAGVSYEQYF. CDR3 DNA: TGCAGTGCTAGAGCCGTAGCGGGAGTCTCCTACGAGCAGTACTTC. This rearrangement joins TRBV20-1 to TRBJ2-7, with 9 bases lining up with TRBD2. Germline trimming cut 1 base from V and 0 bases from J; bases unmatched to any gene: 4. Germline CDR1 and CDR2: DFQATT and SNEGSKA (reference sequence). The CDR3 loop spans 15 amino acids.

The CDR3 protein is CASSYEGTSSYEQYF. DNA of the CDR3: TGTGCCAGCAGTTACGAGGGGACGAGCTCCTACGAGCAGTACTTC. The chain recombines TRBV6-5 with TRBJ2-7; D tentatively reads TRBD1 or TRBD2 (5 bases each). Per germline, CDR1 MNHEY and CDR2 SVGAGI. The V and J ends lost 2 bases and 0 bases respectively, with 11 bases between them. The CDR3 has 15 residues.